These T cell receptor beta chains were read from a single sample in a study of shared clonotypes between healthy human individuals. Sequenced by immunoSEQ multiplex PCR; TCRdb stores in-frame clones only, minus some. In the table there are hundreds of thousands of clones, over 70% of which are singletons. Sequenced material: memory CD4+ T cells sorted from blood. The receptors derive from a man aged 25-45 years in good health. Each CDR3 is given with its conserved first and last residue. D genes are given only for firm matches.

V gene: TRBV6-5
D gene: TRBD1
CDR3 protein: CASSYTRTGPGEQYF

V gene: TRBV6-1
D gene: -
CDR3 protein: CASSEVGTYGYTF

V gene: TRBV6-1
D gene: -
CDR3 protein: CASVGGYEQYF

V gene: TRBV19
D gene: TRBD1
CDR3 protein: CASSQPGQGRFQPQHF

V gene: TRBV18
D gene: TRBD2
CDR3 protein: CASSPGAGFYEQYF

V gene: TRBV5-8
D gene: TRBD1
CDR3 protein: CASSRTGHYEQYF

V gene: TRBV29-1
D gene: -
CDR3 protein: CSVGMRVQNNEQFF

V gene: TRBV5-1
D gene: TRBD1
CDR3 protein: CASSNTGTGVAFF

V gene: TRBV2
D gene: TRBD1
CDR3 protein: CASKRDRGEKLFF

V gene: TRBV5-1
D gene: -
CDR3 protein: CASSVAESSYNEQFF

V gene: TRBV7-2
D gene: TRBD2
CDR3 protein: CASSAGPGRAREQYF

V gene: TRBV5-1
D gene: TRBD1
CDR3 protein: CASSLQQGSTEAFF

V gene: TRBV28
D gene: TRBD1
CDR3 protein: CASSSTGGFQPQHF

V gene: TRBV6-9
D gene: -
CDR3 protein: CASSPSRDISEAFF

V gene: TRBV2
D gene: -
CDR3 protein: CASTPDNEQFF

V gene: TRBV4-3
D gene: -
CDR3 protein: CASSQGGGYTDTQYF

V gene: TRBV19
D gene: -
CDR3 protein: CASSIDRDRSYEQYF